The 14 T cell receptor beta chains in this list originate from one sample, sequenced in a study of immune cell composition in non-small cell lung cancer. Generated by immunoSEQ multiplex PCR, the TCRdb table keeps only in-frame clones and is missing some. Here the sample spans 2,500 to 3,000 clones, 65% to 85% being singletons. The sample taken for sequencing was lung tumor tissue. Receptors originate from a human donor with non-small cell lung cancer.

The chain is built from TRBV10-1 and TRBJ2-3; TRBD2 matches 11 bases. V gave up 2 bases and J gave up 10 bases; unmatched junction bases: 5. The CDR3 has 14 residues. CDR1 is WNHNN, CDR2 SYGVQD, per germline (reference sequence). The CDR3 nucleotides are TGCGCCAGCAGTGAGGGGGGACTAGCGGAGCCGCAGTATTTT. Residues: CASSEGGLAEPQYF.

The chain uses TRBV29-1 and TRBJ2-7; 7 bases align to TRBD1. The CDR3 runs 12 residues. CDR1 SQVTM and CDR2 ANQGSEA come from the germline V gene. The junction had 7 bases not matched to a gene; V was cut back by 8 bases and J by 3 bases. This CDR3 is CSSDRVLYEQYF. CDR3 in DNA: TGCAGCAGCGACAGGGTGCTCTACGAGCAGTACTTC.

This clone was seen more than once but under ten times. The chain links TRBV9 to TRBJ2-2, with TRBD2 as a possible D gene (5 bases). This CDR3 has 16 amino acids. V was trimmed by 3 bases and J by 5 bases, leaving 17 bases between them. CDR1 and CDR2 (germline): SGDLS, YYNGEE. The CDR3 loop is CASSATATPGTGELFF. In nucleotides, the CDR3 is TGTGCCAGCAGCGCGACCGCGACCCCGGGGACCGGGGAGCTGTTTTTT.

The CDR3 is CASRGLTGAYEQYF. CDR3 coding DNA: TGTGCCAGCAGGGGGTTGACAGGAGCCTACGAGCAGTACTTC. The chain employs TRBV27 and TRBJ2-7, with D possibly TRBD1 on 6 matching bases. The CDR3 runs 14 residues. With 6 bases removed from V and 2 bases from J, the gap between germline ends came to 14 bases. Germline values: CDR1 MNHEY, CDR2 SMNVEV (reference sequence).

This CDR3 is CASSFNAYEQYF. The CDR3, as DNA: TGTGCCAGCAGCTTTAATGCCTACGAGCAGTACTTC. The chain is built from TRBV5-4 and TRBJ2-7; no definite D call. Trimming cost V 2 bases and J 2 bases, with 5 bases left between them. CDR1 is SGHNT and CDR2 is YYREEE in the germline V gene (reference sequence). This CDR3 has 12 residues.

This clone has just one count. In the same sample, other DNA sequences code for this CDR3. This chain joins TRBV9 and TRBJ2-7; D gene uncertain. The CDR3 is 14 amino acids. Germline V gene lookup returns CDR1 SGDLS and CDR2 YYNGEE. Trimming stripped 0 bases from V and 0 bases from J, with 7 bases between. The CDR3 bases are TGTGCCAGCAGCGTAGTTCCCAGCTCCTACGAGCAGTACTTC. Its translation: CASSVVPSSYEQYF.

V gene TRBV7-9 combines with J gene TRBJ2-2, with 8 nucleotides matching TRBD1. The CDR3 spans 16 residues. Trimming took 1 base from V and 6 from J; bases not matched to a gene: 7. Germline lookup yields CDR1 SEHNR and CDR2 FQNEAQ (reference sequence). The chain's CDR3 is CASSLVRTGLAGELFF. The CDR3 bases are TGTGCCAGCAGCTTAGTACGGACAGGGTTGGCCGGGGAGCTGTTTTTT.

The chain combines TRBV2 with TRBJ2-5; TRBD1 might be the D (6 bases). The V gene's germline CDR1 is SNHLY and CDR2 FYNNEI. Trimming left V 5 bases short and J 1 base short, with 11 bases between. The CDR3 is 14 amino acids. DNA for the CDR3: TGTGCCAGCAGTAAACAGGGATTCCAAGAGACCCAGTACTTC. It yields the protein CASSKQGFQETQYF.

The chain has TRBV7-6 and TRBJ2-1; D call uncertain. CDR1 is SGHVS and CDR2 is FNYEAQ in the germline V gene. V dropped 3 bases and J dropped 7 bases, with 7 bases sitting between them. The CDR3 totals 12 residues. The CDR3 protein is CASSLGRNEQFF. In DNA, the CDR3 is TGTGCCAGCAGCTTGGGCCGAAATGAGCAGTTCTTC.

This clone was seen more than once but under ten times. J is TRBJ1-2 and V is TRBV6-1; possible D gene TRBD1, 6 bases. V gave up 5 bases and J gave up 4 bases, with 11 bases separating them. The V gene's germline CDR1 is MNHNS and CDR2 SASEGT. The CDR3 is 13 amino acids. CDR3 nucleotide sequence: TGTGCCAGCAGTATAACAGGGTCCTATGGCTACACCTTC. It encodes CASSITGSYGYTF.

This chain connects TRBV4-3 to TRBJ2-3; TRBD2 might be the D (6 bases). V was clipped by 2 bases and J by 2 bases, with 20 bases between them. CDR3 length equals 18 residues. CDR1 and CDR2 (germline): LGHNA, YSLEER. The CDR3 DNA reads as TGCGCCAGCAGCCAATCCTATCTGCACGGGGAGGTCACAGATACGCAGTATTTT. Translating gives CASSQSYLHGEVTDTQYF.

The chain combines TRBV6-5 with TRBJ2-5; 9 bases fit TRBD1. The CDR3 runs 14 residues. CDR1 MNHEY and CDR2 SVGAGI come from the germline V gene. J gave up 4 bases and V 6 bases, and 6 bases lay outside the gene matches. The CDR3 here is CASRIGTGRETQYF. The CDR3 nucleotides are TGTGCCAGCAGAATAGGGACAGGGAGAGAGACCCAGTACTTC.

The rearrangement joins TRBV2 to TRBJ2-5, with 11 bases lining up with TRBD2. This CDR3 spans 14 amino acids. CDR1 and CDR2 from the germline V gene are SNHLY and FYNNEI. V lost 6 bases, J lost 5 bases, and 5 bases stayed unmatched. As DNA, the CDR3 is TGTGCCAGCAGAAAAACTAGCGGGGGCGAGACCCAGTACTTC. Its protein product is CASRKTSGGETQYF.

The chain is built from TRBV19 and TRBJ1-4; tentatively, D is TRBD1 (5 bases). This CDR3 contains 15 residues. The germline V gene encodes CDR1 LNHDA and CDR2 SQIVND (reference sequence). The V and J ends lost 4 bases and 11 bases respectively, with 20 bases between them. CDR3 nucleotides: TGTGCCAGTAGTAAGGCTACCCCCCGGACAAGCAAACTGTTTTTT. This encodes CASSKATPRTSKLFF. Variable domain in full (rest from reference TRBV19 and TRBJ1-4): DGGITQSPKYLFRKEGQNVTLSCEQNLNHDAMYWYRQDPGQGLRLIYYSQIVNDFQKGDIAEGYSVSREKKESFPLTVTSAQKNPTAFYLCASSKATPRTSKLFFGSGTQLSVL.